The 17 T cell receptor beta chains below were found in one sample sequenced in a study of blood T cell repertoires in COVID-19. Generated by immunoSEQ multiplex PCR, the TCRdb table keeps only in-frame clones and is missing some. The sample has 45,000 to 60,000 clones; roughly 84% are singletons. The sequenced sample was peripheral blood. The receptors were sampled from a man aged 50 to 59 with acute or convalescent COVID-19.

CDR3 region: CASSFKQGSYEQYF. The CDR3, as DNA: TGTGCCAGCAGCTTTAAACAGGGGTCCTACGAGCAGTACTTC. The chain joins TRBV5-4 to TRBJ2-7; 7 bases map to TRBD1. The germline CDR1 and CDR2 sequences are SGHNT and YYREEE (reference sequence). Trimming at V came to 2 bases and at J to 1 base, leaving 3 bases not matched to a gene. The CDR3 has 14 amino acids.

This clone came up once. The chain links TRBV3-1 (or the pseudogene TRBV3-2) to TRBJ2-3, with unresolved D. The CDR3 totals 13 residues. Trimming removed 4 bases at V and 1 base at J, with 6 bases between. Germline V gene lookup returns CDR1 LGHDT and CDR2 YNNKEL (reference sequence). CDR3 residues: CASSPSGTDTQYF. The CDR3 DNA follows: TGTGCCAGCAGCCCGTCCGGCACAGATACGCAGTATTTT.

A single count supports this clone. The chain carries TRBV11-2 and TRBJ2-4; 11 bases agree with TRBD2. The V gene's germline CDR1 is SGHAT and CDR2 FQNNGV. CDR3 length: 17 amino acids. Trimming removed 0 bases from V and 6 bases from J; junction bases left unmatched: 7. This CDR3 is CASSLEGGTSGRNIQYF. The CDR3 region has the DNA TGTGCCAGCAGCTTAGAAGGGGGAACTAGCGGGAGAAACATTCAGTACTTC.

This clone has a handful of counts. The rearrangement links TRBV19 to TRBJ2-1, with D unclear. V lost 5 bases, J lost 4 bases, and 3 bases lay in between. Germline V gene sequence: CDR1 LNHDA, CDR2 SQIVND (reference sequence). This CDR3 is built from 11 residues. The CDR3 coding sequence is TGTGCCAGTAGTCGGTACAATGAGCAGTTCTTC. Encoded protein: CASSRYNEQFF.

The genes are TRBV6-5 and TRBJ2-5; possibly TRBD1 for D (7 bases). CDR1 is MNHEY and CDR2 is SVGAGI in the germline V gene. V shed 6 bases and J shed 4 bases, with 15 bases lying between them. This CDR3 has 14 residues. The CDR3 here is CASSPGGSSETQYF. As DNA, the CDR3 is TGTGCCAGCAGCCCAGGGGGGTCTTCAGAGACCCAGTACTTC.

This chain links TRBV6-6 with TRBJ1-1; D is perhaps TRBD1 (6 bases). The germline CDR1 and CDR2 sequences are MNHNY and SVGAGI (reference sequence). CDR3 length: 12 residues. Trimming left V 6 bases short and J 7 bases short, with 12 bases between. The CDR3, as DNA: TGTGCCAGCAGGCGCGGACAGTTTGAAGCTTTCTTT. Protein: CASRRGQFEAFF.

The V call is TRBV5-1, the J call TRBJ2-2; the D gene is possibly TRBD2 (6 bases). Germline CDR1 and CDR2: SGHRS and YFSETQ. The CDR3 sequence is 15 residues long. Trimming stripped 2 bases from V and 0 bases from J, with 8 bases between. The CDR3 region is CASSLGLPNTGELFF. For the CDR3, the DNA is TGCGCCAGCAGCTTAGGACTACCGAACACCGGGGAGCTGTTTTTT.

This chain joins TRBV11-2 and TRBJ2-7; 7 nucleotides line up with TRBD1. This CDR3 has 14 amino acids. Per germline, CDR1 SGHAT and CDR2 FQNNGV. V was clipped by 6 bases and J by 4 bases; unmatched bases: 9. The CDR3 DNA reads as TGTGCCAGCAGGGCGGCAGGGGGATCATACGAGCAGTACTTC. It encodes CASRAAGGSYEQYF. Based on the CDR3 plus reference TRBV11-2 and TRBJ2-7, the full variable domain is EAGVAQSPRYKIIEKRQSVAFWCNPISGHATLYWYQQILGQGPKLLIQFQNNGVVDDSQLPKDRFSAERLKGVDSTLKIQPAKLEDSAVYLCASRAAGGSYEQYFGPGTRLTVT.

This clone has only one observation. The J gene is TRBJ1-1, the V gene TRBV3-1 (or the pseudogene TRBV3-2), with 10 bases matching TRBD1. Germline CDR1 LGHDT, CDR2 YNNKEL (reference sequence). There are 17 residues in the CDR3. The V and J ends lost 4 bases and 0 bases, in that order; junction bases with no gene match: 8. The CDR3 loop is CASSRDRGRSMNTEAFF. As DNA, the CDR3 is TGTGCCAGCAGCCGGGACAGGGGTCGAAGCATGAACACTGAAGCTTTCTTT.

CDR3 nucleotide sequence: TGTGCCAGCACTTGGACAGGCGGGGCAGATACGCAGTATTTT. Its translation is CASTWTGGADTQYF. This sequence joins TRBV6-6 and TRBJ2-3; TRBD1 might be the D (7 bases). Trimming took 7 bases from V and 4 from J, leaving 15 bases between them. CDR1 is MNHNY and CDR2 is SVGAGI in the germline V gene (reference sequence). This CDR3 has 14 residues.

The chain employs TRBV6-5 and TRBJ2-1, with D unclear. The CDR3 covers 15 residues. V gave up 6 bases and J gave up 3 bases, with 15 bases separating them. Per the germline V gene, CDR1 is MNHEY and CDR2 is SVGAGI. The CDR3 coding sequence is TGTGCCAGCAGGAGCGAAATGGTAAACTACAATGAGCAGTTCTTC. Translated: CASRSEMVNYNEQFF.

CDR3: CATSRQTSGGSETQYF. CDR3 nucleotide sequence: TGTGCCACCAGCAGACAGACTAGCGGGGGGTCAGAGACCCAGTACTTC. This chain connects TRBV15 to TRBJ2-5, with 13 bases identical to TRBD2. The J segment lost 4 bases and the V segment lost 2 bases, leaving 4 bases of the junction unmatched. Per the germline V gene, CDR1 is LNHNV and CDR2 is YYDKDF (reference sequence). The CDR3 loop spans 16 amino acids.

This chain uses TRBV28 with TRBJ1-6; TRBD1 matches 10 bases. The J segment lost 10 bases and the V segment lost 2 bases, leaving 14 bases of the junction unmatched. The CDR3 length is 18 residues. Germline V gene sequence: CDR1 MDHEN, CDR2 SYDVKM. CDR3 DNA: TGTGCCAGCAGTTTAGGGGGCAAGACAGGGGGCGCAAGGTCACCCCTCCACTTT. This encodes CASSLGGKTGGARSPLHF. Filled out from reference TRBV28 and TRBJ1-6, the complete variable domain reads DVKVTQSSRYLVKRTGEKVFLECVQDMDHENMFWYRQDPGLGLRLIYFSYDVKMKEKGDIPEGYSVSREKKERFSLILESASTNQTSMYLCASSLGGKTGGARSPLHFGNGTRLTVT.

The chain joins TRBV21-1 to TRBJ2-7; the DNA was not compared with TRBD2, the D call given in the table. TRBV21-1 is flagged as a pseudogene. This CDR3 has 12 residues. CDR3 DNA: TGTGCCAGCAGCAAAGTACGGGGTGAGCAGTACTTC. Encoded protein: CASSKVRGEQYF.

This clone was recorded only once. The CDR3 bases are TGTGCCAGTAGTCAAGACAGGGTGAACACTGAAGCTTTCTTT. Translating it yields CASSQDRVNTEAFF. The chain uses TRBV19 and TRBJ1-1; 7 bases line up with TRBD1. The CDR3 has 14 residues. V shed 5 bases and J 0 bases; nucleotides not matched to a gene: 3. Germline V CDR1 and CDR2: LNHDA, SQIVND (reference sequence). The full variable domain, completed using reference TRBV19 and TRBJ1-1, is DGGITQSPKYLFRKEGQNVTLSCEQNLNHDAMYWYRQDPGQGLRLIYYSQIVNDFQKGDIAEGYSVSREKKESFPLTVTSAQKNPTAFYLCASSQDRVNTEAFFGQGTRLTVV.

The V gene is TRBV5-1, the J gene TRBJ2-3, with a weak D call TRBD1 (6 bases). This CDR3 contains 14 residues. The V end lost 3 bases, the J end lost 2 bases, and 10 bases lay between the germline ends. The germline V gene has CDR1 SGHRS and CDR2 YFSETQ. CDR3 nucleotide sequence: TGCGCCAGCAGCTCGGACAGTTTCACAGATACGCAGTATTTT. Its protein product is CASSSDSFTDTQYF.

The chain uses TRBV10-1 and TRBJ2-1; D is ambiguous. This CDR3 has 15 residues. V lost 0 bases and J 10 bases, leaving 16 bases between the germline ends. Germline-derived CDR1 and CDR2 are WNHNN and SYGVQD (reference sequence). This CDR3 reads CASSESNRHPREQFF. In nucleotides, the CDR3 is TGCGCCAGCAGTGAGTCGAATCGACACCCAAGGGAGCAGTTCTTC.